Each of the 6 T cell receptor beta chains below was sequenced from the same sample in a study of CD8 T cells in ankylosing spondylitis (dated by TCRdb to about 2017). Library preparation used 5' RACE. The sequencer was an Illumina HiSeq 2500. TCRdb applied fastp at Q25 and MiXCR to the public reads, then kept only in-frame beta chains. Identical CDR3 protein sequences are pooled into one entry, listed with their most common genes and DNA. Here the sample has around 770,000 distinct CDR3 sequences; 10% to 15% occur a single time. Under 0.6% of the sample comes from the top ten. What the authors observed across the whole study: Blood from ankylosing spondylitis patients appeared to be characterized by a TCR beta motif composed of about 8 highly homologous amino acid variants.

Antigens of these TCRs are unknown. The specimen was blood, either unsorted or a sorted T cell fraction (not recorded which). All receptors come from a male donor with ankylosing spondylitis.

The table lists this clonotype with many counts. The V gene is TRBV7-2, the J gene TRBJ2-3, with 10 bases fitting TRBD2. CDR1 and CDR2 (germline): SGHTA, FQGNSA. The CDR3 covers 15 residues. J lost 4 bases, V lost 1 base, and 2 bases had no gene match. CDR3 DNA: TGTGCCAGCAGCTTAGGGCTAGCGGGGGCAGATACGCAGTATTTT. Residues: CASSLGLAGADTQYF.

This sequence joins TRBV5-1 and TRBJ2-1; 10 bases fit TRBD1. There are 15 residues in the CDR3. Germline V gene lookup returns CDR1 SGHRS and CDR2 YFSETQ. The J segment lost 6 bases and the V segment lost 0 bases, leaving 3 bases of the junction unmatched. Written as DNA, the CDR3 is TGCGCCAGCAGCTTGGAGGGACAGGGGACCAATGAGCAGTTCTTC. Its translation: CASSLEGQGTNEQFF.

This clonotype was recorded at least ten times. CDR3 sequence reads: CASSAQYEQYF. In DNA, the CDR3 is TGTGCCAGCAGCGCCCAATACGAGCAGTACTTC. This chain joins TRBV7-2 and TRBJ2-7; no reliable D call. The CDR3 runs 11 residues. V was clipped by 5 bases and J by 4 bases, with 6 bases between them. Looked up from germline, CDR1 is SGHTA and CDR2 is FQGNSA.

The chain recombines TRBV11-2 with TRBJ2-1; D not certain. The germline V gene encodes CDR1 SGHAT and CDR2 FQNNGV. The CDR3 is made up of 12 amino acids. With 4 bases removed from V and 8 bases from J, the gap between germline ends came to 9 bases. CDR3 region: CASSSLGHEQFF. CDR3 sequence (DNA): TGTGCCAGCAGCTCTCTCGGTCATGAGCAGTTCTTC.

This clonotype was recorded at least ten times. The chain combines TRBV12-3 or TRBV12-4 with TRBJ1-6, with D possibly being TRBD1 (6 bases). V was clipped by 4 bases and J by 4 bases, with 11 bases between them. The CDR3 length is 15 residues. The CDR3 here is CASSYNRAYNSPLHF. The CDR3 nucleotides read TGTGCCAGCAGTTATAACAGGGCTTATAATTCACCCCTCCACTTT.

This clonotype is a singleton in its sample. As the CDR3 is not closed by the conserved phenylalanine or tryptophan, this likely results from a read error. The chain links TRBV5-6 to TRBJ1-2; the match to TRBD1 covers 8 bases. Germline V gene lookup returns CDR1 SGHDT and CDR2 YYEEEE. The CDR3 has 17 amino acids. Trimming removed 6 bases from V and 0 bases from J; junction bases left unmatched: 13. CDR3 nucleotide sequence: TGTGCCAGCACCGAATTACCCCCGACAGGGGCTAACTATGGCTACACCTTA. It yields the protein CASTELPPTGANYGYTL.